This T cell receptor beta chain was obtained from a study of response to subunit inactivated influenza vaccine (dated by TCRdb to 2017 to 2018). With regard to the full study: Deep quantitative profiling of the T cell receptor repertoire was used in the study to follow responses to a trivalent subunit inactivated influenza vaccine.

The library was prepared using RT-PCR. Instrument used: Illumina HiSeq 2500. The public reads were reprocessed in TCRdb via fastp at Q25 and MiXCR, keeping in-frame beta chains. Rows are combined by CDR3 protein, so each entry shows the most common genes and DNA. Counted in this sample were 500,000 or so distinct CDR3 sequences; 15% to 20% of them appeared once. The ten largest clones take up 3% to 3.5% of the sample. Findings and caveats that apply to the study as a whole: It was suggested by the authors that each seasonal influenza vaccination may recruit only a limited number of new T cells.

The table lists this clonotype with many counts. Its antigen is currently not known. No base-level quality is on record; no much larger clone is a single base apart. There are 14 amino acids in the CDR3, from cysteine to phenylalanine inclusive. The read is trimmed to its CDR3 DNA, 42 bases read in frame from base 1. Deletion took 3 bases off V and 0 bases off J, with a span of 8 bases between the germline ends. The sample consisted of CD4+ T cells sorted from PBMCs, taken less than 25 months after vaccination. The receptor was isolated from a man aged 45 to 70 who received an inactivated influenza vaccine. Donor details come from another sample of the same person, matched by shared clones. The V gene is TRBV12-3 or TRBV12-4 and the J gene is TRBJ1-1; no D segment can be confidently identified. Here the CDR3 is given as CASSFGGLNTEAFF. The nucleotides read TGTGCCAGCAGTTTTGGCGGCCTGAACACTGAAGCTTTCTTT.